What follows are 9 T cell receptor beta chains derived from one specimen sequenced in a study of blood T cell repertoires in COVID-19. The protocol was immunoSEQ multiplex PCR, while the TCRdb copy is restricted to in-frame clones and leaves out a portion. The table shows some 270,000 clones, with just under 90% occurring only once. Sequencing was carried out using PBMCs or T cells enriched from blood (not recorded which). The receptors stem from a woman aged 25-40 years with acute COVID-19.

The rearrangement uses TRBV4-1 and TRBJ2-2, with TRBD2 identical over 10 bases. CDR1 and CDR2 from the germline V gene are MGHRA and YSYEKL. Germline trimming cut 1 base from V and 8 bases from J; bases unmatched to any gene: 19. CDR3 length equals 20 residues. CDR3 loop: CASSQGETGRAGGPSGELFF. CDR3 nucleotides: TGCGCCAGCAGCCAAGGGGAAACGGGGAGAGCGGGAGGGCCTTCGGGGGAGCTGTTTTTT.

V and J are TRBV3-1 (or the pseudogene TRBV3-2) and TRBJ2-3, with 8 nucleotides matching TRBD2. There are 17 residues in the CDR3. J gave up 0 bases and V 0 bases, and 5 bases lay outside the gene matches. Germline CDR1 reads LGHDT; CDR2 reads YNNKEL (reference sequence). The CDR3 sequence is CASSQDVGLGSTDTQYF. CDR3 nucleotide sequence: TGTGCCAGCAGCCAAGACGTGGGACTAGGAAGCACAGATACGCAGTATTTT.

This chain connects TRBV28 to TRBJ1-1; TRBD1 agrees at 11 bases. Germline loops: CDR1 MDHEN, CDR2 SYDVKM. Losses at the gene ends were 6 bases for V and 7 bases for J; bases not matched to a gene: 7. The CDR3 is 14 amino acids. The CDR3 DNA sequence: TGTGCCAGCAGAATAGGACAGGGGGCAGGTGAAGCTTTCTTT. Its protein product is CASRIGQGAGEAFF.

This clone was recorded once. V and J are TRBV7-2 and TRBJ1-4; TRBD1 matches at 7 bases. The J segment lost 0 bases and the V segment lost 1 base, leaving 2 bases of the junction unmatched. This CDR3 comprises 16 residues. CDR1 and CDR2 from the germline V gene are SGHTA and FQGNSA. The DNA of the CDR3 is TGTGCCAGCAGCTTAGGACAGGGATCAACTAATGAAAAACTGTTTTTT. This codes for CASSLGQGSTNEKLFF.

The chain recombines TRBV6-5 with TRBJ2-1; a weak D match, TRBD2 (5 bases). The V end lost 7 bases, the J end lost 8 bases, and 15 bases lay between the germline ends. The CDR3 contains 13 residues. Germline CDR1 MNHEY, CDR2 SVGAGI. CDR3 DNA sequence: TGTGCCAGCACCAGCGGAAAAGCGGATGAGCAGTTCTTC. Its protein product is CASTSGKADEQFF.

The J gene is TRBJ2-1, the V gene TRBV2; D is possibly TRBD1 (5 bases). Germline V gives CDR1 SNHLY, CDR2 FYNNEI. The CDR3 length is 15 residues. Trimming took off 3 bases at V and 9 bases at J, with 18 bases between the two ends. The CDR3 DNA is TGTGCCAGCAGTGACGAACTACAAGGGGCAGGTGAGCAGTTCTTC. Its protein product is CASSDELQGAGEQFF.

The chain has TRBV5-1 and TRBJ2-7; D may be TRBD1 (5 bases). Germline V gives CDR1 SGHRS, CDR2 YFSETQ. Trimming took off 4 bases at V and 3 bases at J, with 8 bases between the two ends. The CDR3 runs 12 residues. The CDR3 region is CASSVDSYEQYF. The CDR3 region has the DNA TGCGCCAGCAGCGTAGACAGCTACGAGCAGTACTTC.

This chain connects TRBV5-8 to TRBJ1-6; D remains unclear. The CDR3 contains 12 residues. V was shortened by 2 bases and J by 9 bases, with 6 bases between the two germline ends. Looked up from germline, CDR1 is SGHTS and CDR2 is YDEGEE. CDR3 DNA: TGTGCCAGCAGCTTAGGAGGTTCACCCCTCCACTTT. Amino acid sequence: CASSLGGSPLHF.

The genes are TRBV28 and TRBJ2-1; tentative D call: TRBD1 (6 bases). The germline V gene has CDR1 MDHEN and CDR2 SYDVKM. Trimming shortened V by 5 bases and J by 7 bases, and 21 bases separated the two germline ends. The CDR3 consists of 16 residues. The CDR3 loop reads CASSLNTGWFGNEQFF. CDR3 in DNA: TGTGCCAGCAGTCTTAATACAGGGTGGTTTGGAAATGAGCAGTTCTTC. Supplemented by reference TRBV28 and TRBJ2-1, the full variable domain reads DVKVTQSSRYLVKRTGEKVFLECVQDMDHENMFWYRQDPGLGLRLIYFSYDVKMKEKGDIPEGYSVSREKKERFSLILESASTNQTSMYLCASSLNTGWFGNEQFFGPGTRLTVL.